This is a list of T cell receptor beta chains from one sample in a study of blood T cell repertoires in COVID-19. Generated by immunoSEQ multiplex PCR, the TCRdb table keeps only in-frame clones and is missing some. The table has 130,000 to 150,000 clones, approximately 80% seen once. Sequences were obtained from peripheral blood. The receptors were sampled from a woman aged 40 to 50 with active or convalescent COVID-19. The CDR3 runs from the conserved cysteine through the conserved F or W. D genes are given only for firm matches. Clone sizes are given selectively: once, few, many, or a class where the clone is expanded.

D	size	J	V	DNA	CDR3
TRBD1	few	TRBJ2-7	TRBV5-5	TGTGCCAGCAGCTTGCAGGGGGCCTACGAGCAGTACTTC	CASSLQGAYEQYF
TRBD1	few	TRBJ1-1	TRBV4-1	TGCGCCAGCAGCCAAGCCTCTCGACAGGGGCCTGAAGCTTTCTTT	CASSQASRQGPEAFF
NA	NA	TRBJ2-7	TRBV19	TGTGCCAGTAGTATAGCGCGGGCCACCCACTACTACGAGCAGTACTTC	CASSIARATHYYEQYF
NA	NA	TRBJ1-3	TRBV7-6	TGTGCCAGCAGCTTGTCCCCCCCGGGTCAGGGAAACACCATATATTTT	CASSLSPPGQGNTIYF
NA	NA	TRBJ1-1	TRBV9	TGTGCCAGCAGCGTAGGCGGCAGGGGAGTCACTGAAGCTTTCTTT	CASSVGGRGVTEAFF
NA	NA	TRBJ1-2	TRBV25-1	TGTGCCAGCAACCCCAGCAGGCCCCCTAACTATGGCTACACCTTC	CASNPSRPPNYGYTF
TRBD1	NA	TRBJ1-4	TRBV7-2	TGTGCCAGCAGCCCACGACAGGGCGCAACTAATGAAAAACTGTTTTTT	CASSPRQGATNEKLFF
TRBD1	NA	TRBJ1-2	TRBV7-9	TGTGCCAGCAGCCCCCAACAGGGGCGGAATGGCTACACCTTC	CASSPQQGRNGYTF
TRBD2	NA	TRBJ2-1	TRBV4-3	TGCGCCAGCAGCCTACTAGCGGCCTCCTACAATGAGCAGTTCTTC	CASSLLAASYNEQFF
TRBD1	NA	TRBJ1-5	TRBV28	TGTGCCAGCAGTAAAGGACAGGGGACAGATAGCAATCAGCCCCAGCATTTT	CASSKGQGTDSNQPQHF
TRBD1	NA	TRBJ1-6	TRBV7-2	TGTGCCAGCAGCCCAGGGACAGGGGTGAATTCACCCCTCCACTTT	CASSPGTGVNSPLHF
TRBD1	NA	TRBJ2-2	TRBV6-2/TRBV6-3	TGTGCCAGCAGTTCAGGGGGCGCGGGCACCGGGGAGCTGTTTTTT	CASSSGGAGTGELFF
NA	NA	TRBJ2-5	TRBV11-1	TGTGCCAGCAGCTTCAGGGGCCGTGGAGAGACCCAGTACTTC	CASSFRGRGETQYF
TRBD1	NA	TRBJ1-5	TRBV28	TGTGCCAGCAGGTCAGCCGGGACAGGGAATCAGCCCCAGCATTTT	CASRSAGTGNQPQHF
TRBD1	NA	TRBJ2-5	TRBV2	TGTGCCGGACAGGCAGCTCAAGAGACCCAGTACTTC	CAGQAAQETQYF
NA	once	TRBJ1-4	TRBV19	TGTGCCAGTAGTACTCGTAGGGAGGGTGAAAAACTGTTTTTT	CASSTRREGEKLFF
TRBD1	NA	TRBJ1-4	TRBV2	TGTGCCAGCAGCAGACAGGGGACAACTAATGAAAAACTGTTTTTT	CASSRQGTTNEKLFF
NA	NA	TRBJ1-3	TRBV5-5	TGTGCCAGCAGCTGGGGGCCGGCCGGCTCTGGAAACACCATATATTTT	CASSWGPAGSGNTIYF
NA	NA	TRBJ1-2	TRBV20-1	TGCAGTGCTAGAGCCAGCTATGGCTACACCTTC	CSARASYGYTF
TRBD1	NA	TRBJ2-7	TRBV7-9	TGTGCCAGCAGCTTAGGTGGGACAGCTGTATACGAGCAGTACTTC	CASSLGGTAVYEQYF
TRBD1	NA	TRBJ2-7	TRBV29-1	TGCAGCGTTGAAGATAACTCCTGGACAGGGGGATACTACGAGCAGTACTTC	CSVEDNSWTGGYYEQYF
NA	NA	TRBJ2-1	TRBV4-3	TGCGCCAGCATTCCGGTCAGACTTGAGCAGTTCTTC	CASIPVRLEQFF
NA	NA	TRBJ1-2	TRBV28	TGTGCCAGCAGTTTAGCAGCTAACTATGGCTACACCTTC	CASSLAANYGYTF
TRBD2	NA	TRBJ2-3	TRBV7-8	TGTGCCAGCAGCCCGGGACTAGCGGGAGGCGGTAGCACAGATACGCAGTATTTT	CASSPGLAGGGSTDTQYF
NA	NA	TRBJ2-4	TRBV25-1	TGTGCCAGCAGTGAATCGACTAGACAGGGTAACATTCAGTACTTC	CASSESTRQGNIQYF
TRBD1	NA	TRBJ1-3	TRBV6-1	TGTGCCAGCAGTGATCAGGGACAGCCCTCTGGAAACACCATATATTTT	CASSDQGQPSGNTIYF
TRBD2	NA	TRBJ2-7	TRBV11-2	TGTGCCAGCAGCTTTCCGCTCTACGGCGGGGGGGTCTCCTACGAGCAGTACTTC	CASSFPLYGGGVSYEQYF
TRBD2	NA	TRBJ2-7	TRBV7-9	TGTGCCAGCAGCTCTAGCGGGAGGGCCCCCTTGAGGCACGAGCAGTACTTC	CASSSSGRAPLRHEQYF
NA	NA	TRBJ1-5	TRBV19	TGTGCCAGTAGTATAGGGCCGCCAGGGAGCAATCAGCCCCAGCATTTT	CASSIGPPGSNQPQHF
NA	NA	TRBJ2-1	TRBV7-9	TGTGCCAGCAGCCCCTACGGCGGGGACCACAATGAGCAGTTCTTC	CASSPYGGDHNEQFF
NA	NA	TRBJ1-2	TRBV15	TGTGCCTCGGGTCAGGGCCTTTACATAGATTACACCTTC	CASGQGLYIDYTF
TRBD1	NA	TRBJ2-7	TRBV7-9	TGTGCCAGCAGGTGGACAGGGGATCGCGAGCAGTACTTC	CASRWTGDREQYF
NA	NA	TRBJ2-5	TRBV29-1	TGCAGCGTTGATGAGGGTAGGGGGGAGACCCAGTACTTC	CSVDEGRGETQYF
TRBD1	few	TRBJ1-1	TRBV7-9	TGTGCCAGCAGCCACCGCGGGACAGGGGGCTCGGGCACTGAAGCTTTCTTT	CASSHRGTGGSGTEAFF
TRBD1	NA	TRBJ1-5	TRBV28	TGTGCCAGCAGCCAGGGACAGGGAAGAGATCAGCCCCAGCATTTT	CASSQGQGRDQPQHF
NA	NA	TRBJ2-7	TRBV18	TGTGCCAGCTCACCACCGACAGCCTACGAGCAGTACTTC	CASSPPTAYEQYF
NA	NA	TRBJ1-2	TRBV9	TGTGCCAGCAACCTTCAGGGTAACTATGGCTACACCTTC	CASNLQGNYGYTF
NA	NA	TRBJ1-1	TRBV18	TGTGCCAGCTCACCGTCAGAAGAGGGAGCTTTCTTT	CASSPSEEGAFF
TRBD2	NA	TRBJ2-3	TRBV7-8	TGTGCCAGCAGGGGGAGACTAGCGGGAGACACAGATACGCAGTATTTT	CASRGRLAGDTDTQYF
TRBD1	NA	TRBJ1-5	TRBV18	TGTGCCAGCTCACCTTCCAGGGACAGCTCTTATCAGCCCCAGCATTTT	CASSPSRDSSYQPQHF
TRBD1	NA	TRBJ1-2	TRBV10-3	TGTGCCATCAGTCTAGGACAGGCTAACTATGGCTACACCTTC	CAISLGQANYGYTF
NA	NA	TRBJ2-7	TRBV4-1	TGCGCCAGTAGCTCCCCGGGGGAAAGGTACGAGCAGTACTTC	CASSSPGERYEQYF